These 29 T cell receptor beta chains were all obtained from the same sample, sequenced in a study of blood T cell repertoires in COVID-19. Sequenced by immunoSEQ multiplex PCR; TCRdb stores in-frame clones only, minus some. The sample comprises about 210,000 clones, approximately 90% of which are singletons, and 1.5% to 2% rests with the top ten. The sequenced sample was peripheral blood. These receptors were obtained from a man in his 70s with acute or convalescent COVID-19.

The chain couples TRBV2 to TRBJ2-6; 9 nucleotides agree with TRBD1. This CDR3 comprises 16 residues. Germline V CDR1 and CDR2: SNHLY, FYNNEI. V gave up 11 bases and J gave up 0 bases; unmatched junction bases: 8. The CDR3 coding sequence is TGTGCCGGGGGGACAGGGTCTAGCTCTGGGGCCAACGTCCTGACTTTC. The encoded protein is CAGGTGSSSGANVLTF.

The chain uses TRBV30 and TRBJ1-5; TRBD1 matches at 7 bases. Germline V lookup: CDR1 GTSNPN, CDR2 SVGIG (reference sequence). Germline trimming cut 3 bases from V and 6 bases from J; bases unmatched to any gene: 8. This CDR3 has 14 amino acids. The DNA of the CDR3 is TGTGCCTGGAGACCAGGGGGGTACGGTCAGCCCCAGCATTTT. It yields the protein CAWRPGGYGQPQHF. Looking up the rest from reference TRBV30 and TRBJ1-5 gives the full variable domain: SQTIHQWPATLVQPVGSPLSLECTVEGTSNPNLYWYRQAAGRGLQLLFYSVGIGQISSEVPQNLSASRPQDRQFILSSKKLLLSDSGFYLCAWRPGGYGQPQHFGDGTRLSIL.

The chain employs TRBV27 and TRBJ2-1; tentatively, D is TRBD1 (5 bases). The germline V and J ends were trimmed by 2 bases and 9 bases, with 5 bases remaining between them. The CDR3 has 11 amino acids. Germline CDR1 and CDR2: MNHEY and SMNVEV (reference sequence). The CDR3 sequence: CASSLRGEQFF. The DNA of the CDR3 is TGTGCCAGCAGTTTAAGGGGTGAGCAGTTCTTC.

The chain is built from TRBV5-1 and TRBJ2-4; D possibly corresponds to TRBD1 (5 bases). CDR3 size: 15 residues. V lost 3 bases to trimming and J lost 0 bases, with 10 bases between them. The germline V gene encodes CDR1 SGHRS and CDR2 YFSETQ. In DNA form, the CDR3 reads TGCGCCAGCAGCTCGACAGTACTAGCCAAAAACATTCAGTACTTC. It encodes CASSSTVLAKNIQYF. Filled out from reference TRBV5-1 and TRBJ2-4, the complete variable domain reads KAGVTQTPRYLIKTRGQQVTLSCSPISGHRSVSWYQQTPGQGLQFLFEYFSETQRNKGNFPGRFSGRQFSNSRSEMNVSTLELGDSALYLCASSSTVLAKNIQYFGAGTRLSVL.

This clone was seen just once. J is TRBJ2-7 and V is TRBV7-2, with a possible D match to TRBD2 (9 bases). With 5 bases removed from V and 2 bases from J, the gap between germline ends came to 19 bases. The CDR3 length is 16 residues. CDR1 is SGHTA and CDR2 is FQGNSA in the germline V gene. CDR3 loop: CASSQGASGTTYEQYF. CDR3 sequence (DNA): TGTGCCAGCAGCCAGGGGGCTAGCGGGACTACCTACGAGCAGTACTTC.

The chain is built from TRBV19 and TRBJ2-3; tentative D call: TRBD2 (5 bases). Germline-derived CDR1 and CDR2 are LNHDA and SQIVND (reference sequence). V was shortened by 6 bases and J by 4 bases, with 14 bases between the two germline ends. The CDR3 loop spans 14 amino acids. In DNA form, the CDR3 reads TGTGCCAGTAGCCTTGTATCGCGGGCAGATACGCAGTATTTT. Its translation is CASSLVSRADTQYF.

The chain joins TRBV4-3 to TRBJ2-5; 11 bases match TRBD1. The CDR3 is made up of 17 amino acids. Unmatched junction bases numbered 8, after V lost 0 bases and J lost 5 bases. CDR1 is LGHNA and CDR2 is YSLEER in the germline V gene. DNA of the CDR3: TGCGCCAGCAGCCAAGACACCGGGACAGGGGGTCTGGAGACCCAGTACTTC. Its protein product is CASSQDTGTGGLETQYF.

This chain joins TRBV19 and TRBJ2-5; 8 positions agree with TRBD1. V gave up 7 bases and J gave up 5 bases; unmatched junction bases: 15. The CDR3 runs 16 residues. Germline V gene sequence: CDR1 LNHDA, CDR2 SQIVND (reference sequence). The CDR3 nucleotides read TGTGCCAGTAAAGGGCAGGGGGCCCCCGGGTGGGAGACCCAGTACTTC. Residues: CASKGQGAPGWETQYF.

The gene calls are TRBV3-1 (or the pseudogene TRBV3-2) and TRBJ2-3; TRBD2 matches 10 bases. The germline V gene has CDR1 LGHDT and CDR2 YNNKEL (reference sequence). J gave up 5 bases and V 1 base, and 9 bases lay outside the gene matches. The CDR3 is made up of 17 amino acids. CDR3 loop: CASSQGTSGTLGDTQYF. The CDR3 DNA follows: TGTGCCAGCAGCCAAGGGACTAGCGGAACCCTAGGAGATACGCAGTATTTT.

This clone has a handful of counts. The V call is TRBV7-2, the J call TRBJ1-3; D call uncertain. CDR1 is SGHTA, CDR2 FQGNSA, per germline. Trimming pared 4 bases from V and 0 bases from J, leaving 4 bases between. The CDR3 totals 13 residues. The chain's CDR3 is CASSSYSGNTIYF. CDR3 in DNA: TGTGCCAGCAGCTCCTACTCTGGAAACACCATATATTTT.

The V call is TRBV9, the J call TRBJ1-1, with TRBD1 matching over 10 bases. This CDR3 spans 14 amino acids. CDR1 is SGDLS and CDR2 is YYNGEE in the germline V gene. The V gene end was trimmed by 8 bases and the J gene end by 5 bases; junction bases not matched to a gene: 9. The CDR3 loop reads CARGQGPLRTEAFF. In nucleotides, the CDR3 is TGTGCCAGGGGACAGGGGCCCCTTAGGACTGAAGCTTTCTTT.

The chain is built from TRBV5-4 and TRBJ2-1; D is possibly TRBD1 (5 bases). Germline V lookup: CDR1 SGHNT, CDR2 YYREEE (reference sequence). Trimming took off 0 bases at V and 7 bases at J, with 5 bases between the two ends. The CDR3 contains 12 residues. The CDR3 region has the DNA TGTGCCAGCAGCTTGGGACAGAATGAGCAGTTCTTC. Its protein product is CASSLGQNEQFF.

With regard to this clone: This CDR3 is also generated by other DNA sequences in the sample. DNA for the CDR3: TGTGCCAGCAGCCCAGGGATCGGGGAGCTGTTTTTT. Amino acids: CASSPGIGELFF. This chain connects TRBV12-3 or TRBV12-4 to TRBJ2-2; TRBD1 might be the D (5 bases). The CDR3 is 12 residues long. The V end lost 6 bases, the J end lost 7 bases, and 9 bases lay between the germline ends.

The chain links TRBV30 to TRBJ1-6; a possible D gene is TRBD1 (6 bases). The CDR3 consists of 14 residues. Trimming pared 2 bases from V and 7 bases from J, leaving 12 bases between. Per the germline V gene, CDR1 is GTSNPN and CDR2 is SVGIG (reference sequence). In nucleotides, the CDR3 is TGTGCCTGGAGTCGTCCAGGGGTCAATTCACCCCTCCACTTT. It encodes CAWSRPGVNSPLHF. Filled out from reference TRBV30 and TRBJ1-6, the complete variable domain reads SQTIHQWPATLVQPVGSPLSLECTVEGTSNPNLYWYRQAAGRGLQLLFYSVGIGQISSEVPQNLSASRPQDRQFILSSKKLLLSDSGFYLCAWSRPGVNSPLHFGNGTRLTVT.

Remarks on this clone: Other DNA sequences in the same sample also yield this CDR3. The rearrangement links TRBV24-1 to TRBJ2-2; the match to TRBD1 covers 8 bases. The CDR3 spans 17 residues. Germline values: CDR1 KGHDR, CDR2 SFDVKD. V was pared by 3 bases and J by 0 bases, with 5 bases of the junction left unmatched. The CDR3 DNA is TGTGCCACCAGTGATCCCGGACAGGGCGCGAACACCGGGGAGCTGTTTTTT. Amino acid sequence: CATSDPGQGANTGELFF.

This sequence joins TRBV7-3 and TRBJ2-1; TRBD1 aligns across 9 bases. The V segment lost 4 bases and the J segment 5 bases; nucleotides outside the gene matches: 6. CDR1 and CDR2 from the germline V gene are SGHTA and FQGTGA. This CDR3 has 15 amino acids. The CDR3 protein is CASSSDRGTHNEQFF. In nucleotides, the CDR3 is TGTGCCAGCAGCTCCGACAGGGGGACCCACAATGAGCAGTTCTTC.

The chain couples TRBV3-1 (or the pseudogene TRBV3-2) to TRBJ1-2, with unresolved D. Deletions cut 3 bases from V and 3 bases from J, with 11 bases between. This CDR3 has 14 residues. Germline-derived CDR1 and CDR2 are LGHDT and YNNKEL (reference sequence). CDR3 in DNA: TGTGCCAGCAGCCAGGCGGGCCTCTACTATGGCTACACCTTC. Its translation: CASSQAGLYYGYTF.

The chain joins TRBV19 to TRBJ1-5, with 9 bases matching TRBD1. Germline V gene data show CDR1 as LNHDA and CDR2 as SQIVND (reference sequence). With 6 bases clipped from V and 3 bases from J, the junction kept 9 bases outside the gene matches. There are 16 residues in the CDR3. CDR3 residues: CASRGDRVSNNQPQHF. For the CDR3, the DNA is TGTGCCAGTAGAGGGGACAGGGTTTCTAACAATCAGCCCCAGCATTTT.

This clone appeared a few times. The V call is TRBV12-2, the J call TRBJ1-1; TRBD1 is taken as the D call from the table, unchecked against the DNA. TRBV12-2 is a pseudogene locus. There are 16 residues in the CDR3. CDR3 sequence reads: CASKPQGTNNVTEAFF. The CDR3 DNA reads TGTGCAAGTAAGCCACAGGGTACGAACAATGTCACTGAAGCTTTCTTT.

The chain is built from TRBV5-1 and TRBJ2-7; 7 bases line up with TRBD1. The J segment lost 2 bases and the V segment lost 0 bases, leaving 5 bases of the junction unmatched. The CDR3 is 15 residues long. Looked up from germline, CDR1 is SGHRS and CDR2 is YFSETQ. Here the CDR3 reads CASSLEGQPAYEQYF. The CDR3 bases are TGCGCCAGCAGCTTGGAGGGACAGCCAGCCTACGAGCAGTACTTC. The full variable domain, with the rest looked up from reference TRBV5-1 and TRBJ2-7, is KAGVTQTPRYLIKTRGQQVTLSCSPISGHRSVSWYQQTPGQGLQFLFEYFSETQRNKGNFPGRFSGRQFSNSRSEMNVSTLELGDSALYLCASSLEGQPAYEQYFGPGTRLTVT.

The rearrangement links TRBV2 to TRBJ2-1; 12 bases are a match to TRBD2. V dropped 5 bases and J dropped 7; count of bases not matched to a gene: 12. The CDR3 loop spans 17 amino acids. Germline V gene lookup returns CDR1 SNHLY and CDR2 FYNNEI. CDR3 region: CASSRLSSGRGSNEQFF. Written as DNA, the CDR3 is TGTGCCAGCAGTCGCCTCTCTAGCGGGAGGGGGAGTAATGAGCAGTTCTTC.

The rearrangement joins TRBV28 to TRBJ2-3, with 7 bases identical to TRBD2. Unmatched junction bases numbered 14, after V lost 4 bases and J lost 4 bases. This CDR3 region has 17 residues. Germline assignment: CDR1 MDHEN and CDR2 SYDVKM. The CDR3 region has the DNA TGTGCCAGCAGTTCTCACGGGGCGGGAGCGTCTTCAGATACGCAGTATTTT. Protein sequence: CASSSHGAGASSDTQYF. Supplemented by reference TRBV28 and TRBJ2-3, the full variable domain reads DVKVTQSSRYLVKRTGEKVFLECVQDMDHENMFWYRQDPGLGLRLIYFSYDVKMKEKGDIPEGYSVSREKKERFSLILESASTNQTSMYLCASSSHGAGASSDTQYFGPGTRLTVL.

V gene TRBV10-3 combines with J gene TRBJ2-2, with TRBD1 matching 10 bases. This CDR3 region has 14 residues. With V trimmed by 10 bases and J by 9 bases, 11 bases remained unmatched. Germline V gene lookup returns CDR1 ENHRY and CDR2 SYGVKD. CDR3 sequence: CATTPGQGVRELFF. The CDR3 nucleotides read TGTGCCACCACACCTGGACAGGGGGTTAGGGAGCTGTTTTTT.

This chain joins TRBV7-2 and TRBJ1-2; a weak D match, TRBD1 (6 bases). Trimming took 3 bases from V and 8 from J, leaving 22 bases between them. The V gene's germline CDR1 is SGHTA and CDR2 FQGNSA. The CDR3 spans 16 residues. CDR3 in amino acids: CASSLTNQGTASGYTF. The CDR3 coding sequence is TGTGCCAGCAGCTTGACCAACCAGGGGACGGCGTCGGGCTACACCTTC.

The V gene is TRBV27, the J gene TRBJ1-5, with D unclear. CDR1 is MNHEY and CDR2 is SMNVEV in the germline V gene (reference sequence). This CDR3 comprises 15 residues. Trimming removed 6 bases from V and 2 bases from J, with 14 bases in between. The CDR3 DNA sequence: TGTGCCAGCAGCCAAATAAGCCGGGGCAATCAGCCCCAGCATTTT. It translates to CASSQISRGNQPQHF.

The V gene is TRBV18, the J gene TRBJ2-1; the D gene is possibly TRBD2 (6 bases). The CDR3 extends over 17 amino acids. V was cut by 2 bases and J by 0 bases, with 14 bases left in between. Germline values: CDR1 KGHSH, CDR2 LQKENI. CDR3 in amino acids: CASSPGTGSSSYNEQFF. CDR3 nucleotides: TGTGCCAGCTCACCAGGGACTGGTTCGAGCTCCTACAATGAGCAGTTCTTC. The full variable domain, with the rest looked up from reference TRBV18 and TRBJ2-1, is NAGVMQNPRHLVRRRGQEARLRCSPMKGHSHVYWYRQLPEEGLKFMVYLQKENIIDESGMPKERFSAEFPKEGPSILRIQQVVRGDSAAYFCASSPGTGSSSYNEQFFGPGTRLTVL.

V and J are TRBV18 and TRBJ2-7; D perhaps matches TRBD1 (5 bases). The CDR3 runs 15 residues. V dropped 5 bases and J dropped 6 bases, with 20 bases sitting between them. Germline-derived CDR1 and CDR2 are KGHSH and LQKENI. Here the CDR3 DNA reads TGTGCCAGCTCATCGCGTAGGGGCCCAACCGGCGAGCAGTACTTC. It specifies CASSSRRGPTGEQYF.

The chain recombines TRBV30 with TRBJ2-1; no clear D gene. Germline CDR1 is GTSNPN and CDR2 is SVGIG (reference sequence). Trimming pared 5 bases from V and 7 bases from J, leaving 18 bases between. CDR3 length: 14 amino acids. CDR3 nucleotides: TGTGCCTGGGTCAGAGGTAACTCCCGAAATGAGCAGTTCTTC. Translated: CAWVRGNSRNEQFF.

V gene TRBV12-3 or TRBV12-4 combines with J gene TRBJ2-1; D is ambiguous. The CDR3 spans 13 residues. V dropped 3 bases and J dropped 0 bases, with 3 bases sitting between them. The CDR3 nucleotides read TGTGCCAGCAGTTTGAGCTCCTACAATGAGCAGTTCTTC. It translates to CASSLSSYNEQFF.